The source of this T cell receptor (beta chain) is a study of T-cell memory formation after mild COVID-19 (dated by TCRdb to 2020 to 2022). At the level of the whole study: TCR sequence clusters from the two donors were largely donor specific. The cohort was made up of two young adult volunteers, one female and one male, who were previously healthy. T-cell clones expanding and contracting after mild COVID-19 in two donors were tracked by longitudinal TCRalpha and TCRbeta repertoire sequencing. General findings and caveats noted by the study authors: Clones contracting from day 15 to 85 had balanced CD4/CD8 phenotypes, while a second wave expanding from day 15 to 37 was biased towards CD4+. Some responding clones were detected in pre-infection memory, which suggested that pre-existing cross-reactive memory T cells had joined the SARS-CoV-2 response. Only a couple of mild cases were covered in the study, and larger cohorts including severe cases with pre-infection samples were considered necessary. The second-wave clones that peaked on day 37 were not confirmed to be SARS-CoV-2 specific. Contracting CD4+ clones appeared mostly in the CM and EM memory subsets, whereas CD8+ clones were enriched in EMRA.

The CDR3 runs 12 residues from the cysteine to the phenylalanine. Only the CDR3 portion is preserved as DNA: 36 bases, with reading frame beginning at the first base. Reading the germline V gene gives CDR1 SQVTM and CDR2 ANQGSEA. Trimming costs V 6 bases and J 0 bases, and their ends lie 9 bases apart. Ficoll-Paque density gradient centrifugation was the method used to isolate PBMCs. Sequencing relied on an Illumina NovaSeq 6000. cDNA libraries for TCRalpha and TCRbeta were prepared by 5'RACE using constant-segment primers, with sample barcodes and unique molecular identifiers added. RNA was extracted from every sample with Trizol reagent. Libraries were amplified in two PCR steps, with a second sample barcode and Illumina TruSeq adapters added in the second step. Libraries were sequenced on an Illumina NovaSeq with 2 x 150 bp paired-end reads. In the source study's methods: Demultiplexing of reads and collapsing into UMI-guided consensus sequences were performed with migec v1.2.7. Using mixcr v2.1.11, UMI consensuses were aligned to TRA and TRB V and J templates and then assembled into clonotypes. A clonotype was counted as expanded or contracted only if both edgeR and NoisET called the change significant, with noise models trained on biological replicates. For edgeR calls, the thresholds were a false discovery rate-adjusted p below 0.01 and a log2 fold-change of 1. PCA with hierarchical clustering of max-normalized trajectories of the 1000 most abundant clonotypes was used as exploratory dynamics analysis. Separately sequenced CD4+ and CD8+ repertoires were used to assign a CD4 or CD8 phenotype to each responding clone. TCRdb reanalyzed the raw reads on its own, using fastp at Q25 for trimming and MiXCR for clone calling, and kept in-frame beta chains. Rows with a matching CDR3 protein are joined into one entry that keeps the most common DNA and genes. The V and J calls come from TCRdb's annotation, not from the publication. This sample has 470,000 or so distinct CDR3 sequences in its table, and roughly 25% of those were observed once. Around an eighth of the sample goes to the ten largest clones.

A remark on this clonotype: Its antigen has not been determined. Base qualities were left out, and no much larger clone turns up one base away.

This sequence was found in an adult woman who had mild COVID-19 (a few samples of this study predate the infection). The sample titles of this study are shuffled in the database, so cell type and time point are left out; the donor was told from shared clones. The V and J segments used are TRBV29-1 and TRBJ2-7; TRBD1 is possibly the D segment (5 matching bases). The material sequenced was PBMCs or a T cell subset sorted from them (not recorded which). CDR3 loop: CSVIRDSYEQYF. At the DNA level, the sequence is TGCAGCGTCATCAGGGACTCCTACGAGCAGTACTTC.